This record looks at one T cell receptor (beta chain) sequence and its context. The antigen is unknown. Germline trimming cut 5 bases from V and 4 bases from J; bases unmatched to any gene: 8. The V gene's germline CDR1 is MNHNS and CDR2 SASEGT. The CDR3 has 15 residues. The sample is drawn from a study of shared clonotypes between healthy human individuals. Study overall: CD4 naive and memory got three plates each, CD8 naive two, CD8 memory one.

Samples underwent the assay at deep level. The authors' processing: ImmunoSEQ junction-only sequences lacked quality scores, so their filtering differed. Clones were sequenced by immunoSEQ multiplex PCR, and TCRdb holds only the in-frame ones, with some missing. The DNA gave D and trimming, while V, J and clone size come from that table. Here the sample spans hundreds of thousands of clones, more than 95% being singletons. Study-level findings and limits: The study found about 5% of naive CD4 clonotypes shared across several donors.

The V call is TRBV6-1, the J call TRBJ2-3; 8 bases map to TRBD2. The sequence came from a woman aged 25 to 45 in good health. The sequencing input was naive CD4+ T cells sorted from blood. Sample subset: CD45RA+ positively selected. The DNA of the CDR3 is TGTGCCAGCAGTCCCGCCGGAGCGGGGGCAGATACGCAGTATTTT. As protein: CASSPAGAGADTQYF.